This entry features one T cell receptor (beta chain) sequence. This clone has a handful of counts. What antigen it recognizes has not been identified. Per-base qualities were not stored, and no clone one base away is much larger. Patients with a history of autoimmune disease or receiving systemic immunosuppression were excluded from the trial. Peripheral blood for TCR sequencing was collected from all dose cohorts at baseline, on cycle 4 day 1, and on cycle 7 day 1. The samples were drawn from a first-in-human, open-label, multicenter phase I dose-escalation trial of ivuxolimab. The trial enrolled adults with locally advanced or metastatic head and neck squamous cell, hepatocellular, melanoma or renal cell carcinoma. Before TCR sequencing, CD4+ T cells and CD8+ T cells were sorted from peripheral blood as separate populations. This specimen belongs to a study of OX40 agonist ivuxolimab in advanced cancers. Study-level background: Ivuxolimab, which targeted the costimulatory receptor OX40 (CD134), was an agonistic, fully human IgG2 monoclonal antibody. Intravenous ivuxolimab was administered to patients every 2 weeks at six dose levels: 0.01, 0.1, 0.3, 1.5, 3 and 10 mg/kg. Of the approximately 50 patients in dose escalation, about 20 had hepatocellular carcinoma, about 15 had melanoma, 9 had renal cell carcinoma and 9 had head and neck cancer. The dose-escalation cohort was roughly 87% male with a mean age of 60 years, ranging from roughly 20 to 80. Patients were allowed to have had prior anti-PD-1, anti-PD-L1 or anti-CTLA-4 therapy, and approximately 41% of the dose-escalation patients had previously received checkpoint inhibitors. Partial responses were achieved by three dose-escalation patients, of whom one had hepatocellular carcinoma and two had cutaneous melanoma. The purpose of peripheral TCRbeta sequencing was to test whether ivuxolimab changed TCR sequence diversity and led to clonal T-cell expansion. The monotherapy dose-escalation portion (N of about 57 patients) of the phase I ivuxolimab trial is reported in the paper.

Overall study outcomes, separate from this receptor: After ivuxolimab, expanded clones were on average more numerous among CD8+ T cells than among CD4+ T cells. The antigen specificity of the peripheral T cells that underwent clonal expansion was not determined. At doses of 0.1 to 3.0 mg/kg, clonal expansion of both CD4+ and CD8+ blood T cells was observed from baseline to week 6. In the 0.1-3.0 mg/kg groups, partial responders were among the patients with the lowest normalized peripheral clonal expansion, particularly in CD8+ T cells. Low levels of normalized T-cell clonal expansion were also seen in some patients who did not respond.

V and J are trimmed by 0 bases and 5 bases, and the gene matches miss 12 bases of the junction. The germline V gene provides CDR1 MNHNS and CDR2 SASEGT. From cysteine to phenylalanine, the CDR3 is 18 amino acids long. Only the CDR3 DNA is retained, 54 bases long and in frame from the first base. Genomic DNA was isolated from the sorted cells so that the TCRbeta CDR3 region could be sequenced. TCRbeta CDR3 regions were sequenced using the immunoSEQ Assay. In TCRdb, the immuneACCESS table is reduced to in-frame sequences with V and J assigned. These tables do not hold every clone; where another copy was compared, an unresolved V gene accounts for under half, and the others remain unexplained. The table for this sample lists about 61,000 clones; under 85% of them were counted only once. Approximately 3.2% of the sample is taken by the ten largest.

The clonotype comes from an adult with an advanced solid tumor such as melanoma, head and neck, liver or kidney cancer. Sequences were derived from CD4+ or CD8+ T cells sorted from blood, sampled in a trial of the OX40 agonist ivuxolimab. This sequence uses TRBV6-1 and TRBJ2-3, and 9 junction bases match TRBD2. The sequenced DNA is TGTGCCAGCAGTGAAGCGCCAGGGGCGGGGGGGCAGAGAGATACGCAGTATTTT. Translated, this is CASSEAPGAGGQRDTQYF.